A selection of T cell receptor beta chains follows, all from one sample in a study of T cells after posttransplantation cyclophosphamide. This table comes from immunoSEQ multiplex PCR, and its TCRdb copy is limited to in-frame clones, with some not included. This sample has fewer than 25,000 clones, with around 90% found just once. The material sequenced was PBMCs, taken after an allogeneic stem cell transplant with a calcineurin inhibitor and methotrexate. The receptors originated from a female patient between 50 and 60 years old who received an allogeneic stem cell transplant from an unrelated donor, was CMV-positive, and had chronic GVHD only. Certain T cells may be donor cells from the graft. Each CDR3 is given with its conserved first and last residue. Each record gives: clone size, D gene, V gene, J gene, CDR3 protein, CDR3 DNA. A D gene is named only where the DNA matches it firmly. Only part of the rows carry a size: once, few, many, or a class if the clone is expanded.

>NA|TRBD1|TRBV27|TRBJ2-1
CASSLNSLWDRGPYEQFF
TGTGCCAGCAGTTTGAACTCCCTTTGGGACAGGGGGCCTTATGAGCAGTTCTTC
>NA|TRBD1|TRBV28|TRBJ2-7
CASSRDRPSSYEQYF
TGTGCCAGCAGTAGGGACAGGCCCAGCTCCTACGAGCAGTACTTC
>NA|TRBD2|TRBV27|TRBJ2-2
CASSRRGGNTGELFF
TGTGCCAGCAGTCGGCGCGGGGGGAACACCGGGGAGCTGTTTTTT
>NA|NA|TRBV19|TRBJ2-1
CASSHPPATAYNEQFF
TGTGCCAGTAGTCATCCCCCAGCGACAGCCTACAATGAGCAGTTCTTC
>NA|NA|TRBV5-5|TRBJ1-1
CASSLLSTEAFF
TGTGCCAGCAGCCTTTTGAGCACTGAAGCTTTCTTT
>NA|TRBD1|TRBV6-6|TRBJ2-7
CASSYSNDRDEQYF
TGTGCCAGCAGTTACTCAAACGACAGGGACGAGCAGTACTTC
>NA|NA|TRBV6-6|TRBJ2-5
CASSNRLGETQYF
TGTGCCAGCAGTAATCGTCTCGGGGAGACCCAGTACTTC
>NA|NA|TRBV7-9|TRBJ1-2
CASSLAGGVNCGYGYTF
TGTGCCAGCAGCTTAGCGGGAGGCGTTAACTGTGGGTATGGCTACACCTTC
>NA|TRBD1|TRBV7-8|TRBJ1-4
CASSLRTGLNEKLFF
TGTGCCAGCAGCCTCAGGACAGGCCTTAATGAAAAACTGTTTTTT
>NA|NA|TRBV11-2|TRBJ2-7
CASSHRREFHEQYF
TGTGCCAGCAGCCACCGACGGGAGTTCCACGAGCAGTACTTC
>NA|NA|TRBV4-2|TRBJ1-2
CASSDLQEPNTF
TGTGCCAGCAGCGATTTACAGGAACCCAATACCTTC
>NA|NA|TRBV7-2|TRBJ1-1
CASSPQGNEAFF
TGTGCCAGCAGCCCGCAGGGTAATGAAGCTTTCTTT
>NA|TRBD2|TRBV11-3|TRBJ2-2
CASSPGLAGTGELFF
TGTGCCAGCAGCCCCGGACTAGCGGGGACCGGGGAGCTGTTTTTT
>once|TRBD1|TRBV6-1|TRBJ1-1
CATSTGLAEAFF
TGTGCCACCTCGACAGGGTTGGCTGAAGCTTTCTTT
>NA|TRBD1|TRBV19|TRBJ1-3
CASSPNDRVSSGNTIYF
TGTGCCAGTAGTCCGAACGACAGGGTGAGCTCTGGAAACACCATATATTTT
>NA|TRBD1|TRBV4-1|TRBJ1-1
CASSQMDRDHTEAFF
TGCGCCAGCAGCCAAATGGACAGGGACCACACTGAAGCTTTCTTT
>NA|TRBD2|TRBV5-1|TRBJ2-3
CASTRGTSGRLDTQYF
TGCGCCAGCACCCGAGGGACTAGCGGGAGATTAGATACGCAGTATTTT
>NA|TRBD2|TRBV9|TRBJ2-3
CASSAGASGRIGDTQYF
TGTGCCAGCAGCGCTGGGGCTAGCGGTCGAATAGGGGATACGCAGTATTTT
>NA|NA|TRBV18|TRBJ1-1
CASSEGNPEAFF
TGTGCCAGCTCAGAGGGTAACCCTGAAGCTTTCTTT
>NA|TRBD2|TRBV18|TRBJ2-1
CASSPITSGSSYNEQFF
TGTGCCAGCTCACCAATTACTAGCGGGAGCTCCTACAATGAGCAGTTCTTC
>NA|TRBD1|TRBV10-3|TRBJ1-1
CAISEGQAVEAFF
TGTGCCATCAGTGAGGGACAGGCCGTTGAAGCTTTCTTT
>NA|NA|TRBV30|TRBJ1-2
CAWRSNGANGYTF
TGTGCCTGGAGAAGTAACGGAGCAAATGGCTACACCTTC
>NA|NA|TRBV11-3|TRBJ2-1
CASSFLASEQFF
TGTGCCAGCAGCTTCCTAGCGTCGGAGCAGTTCTTC
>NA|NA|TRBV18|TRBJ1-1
CASSETGSMNTEAFF
TGTGCCAGCTCAGAGACAGGCAGTATGAACACTGAAGCTTTCTTT
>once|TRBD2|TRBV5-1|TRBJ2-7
CASSTSGPLEQYF
TGCGCCAGCAGTACTAGCGGCCCCTTGGAGCAGTACTTC
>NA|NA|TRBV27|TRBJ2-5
CDRQPWKAQYF
TGTGACAGACAGCCTTGGAAGGCCCAGTACTTC
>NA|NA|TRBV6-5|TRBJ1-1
CASSYSGGTNTEAFF
TGTGCCAGCAGTTACTCGGGAGGGACGAACACTGAAGCTTTCTTT
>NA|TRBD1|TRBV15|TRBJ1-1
CATSRDQGALSEAFF
TGTGCCACCAGCAGAGACCAGGGGGCTCTCTCTGAAGCTTTCTTT
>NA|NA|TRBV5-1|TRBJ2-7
CASSLVSDLTSYEQYF
TGCGCCAGCAGCTTAGTTTCGGACTTGACCTCCTACGAGCAGTACTTC
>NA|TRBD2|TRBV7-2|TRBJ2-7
CASSQTGLAVKSPYEQYF
TGTGCCAGCAGCCAGACAGGACTAGCCGTCAAGAGTCCCTACGAGCAGTACTTC
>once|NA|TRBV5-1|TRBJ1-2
CASSLVPGENYGYTF
TGCGCCAGCAGCTTGGTTCCAGGGGAGAACTATGGCTACACCTTC
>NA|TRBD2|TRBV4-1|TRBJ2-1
CASSQRIMGLAGNNEQFF
TGCGCCAGCAGCCAACGGATCATGGGACTAGCGGGAAACAATGAGCAGTTCTTC
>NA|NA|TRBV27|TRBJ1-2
CASSSFLDTNYGYTF
TGTGCCAGCAGCTCATTTCTGGACACGAACTATGGCTACACCTTC
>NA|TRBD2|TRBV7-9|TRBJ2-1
CAIPHGTSGRSYNEQFF
TGTGCAATACCCCACGGGACTAGCGGGAGATCTTACAATGAGCAGTTCTTC
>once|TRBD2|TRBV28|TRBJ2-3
CASTPGLAVAYTQYF
TGTGCCAGCACCCCGGGACTAGCGGTCGCATATACGCAGTATTTT
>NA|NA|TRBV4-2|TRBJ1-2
CASSQDQWGGYGYTF
TGTGCCAGCAGCCAAGATCAATGGGGGGGGTATGGCTACACCTTC
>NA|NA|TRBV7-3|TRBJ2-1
CASSLTTPRVVNEQFF
TGTGCCAGCAGCTTAACGACCCCTCGGGTCGTCAATGAGCAGTTCTTC
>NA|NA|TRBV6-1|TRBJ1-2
CASSSQAWNGYTF
TGTGCCAGCAGTAGCCAGGCTTGGAATGGCTACACCTTC
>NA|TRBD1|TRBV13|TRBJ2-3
CASSRGQSTDTQYF
TGTGCCAGCAGCAGGGGACAGAGCACAGATACGCAGTATTTT
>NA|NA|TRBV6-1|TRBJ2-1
CASSELTRPSSYNEQFF
TGTGCCAGCAGTGAATTGACTAGACCGTCGTCCTACAATGAGCAGTTCTTC
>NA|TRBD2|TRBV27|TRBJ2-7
CASSPLAGGSYEQYF
TGTGCCAGCAGCCCTTTAGCGGGAGGGTCCTACGAGCAGTACTTC
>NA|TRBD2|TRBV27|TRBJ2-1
CASSRPGRDEQFF
TGTGCCAGCAGTCGCCCCGGGAGGGATGAGCAGTTCTTC
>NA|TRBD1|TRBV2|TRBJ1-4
CASSQPTGDSNEKLFF
TGTGCCAGCAGTCAACCCACGGGGGACAGTAATGAAAAACTGTTTTTT
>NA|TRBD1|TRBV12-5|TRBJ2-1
CASGLATGAFFNEQFF
TGTGCTAGTGGTTTGGCGACAGGGGCTTTTTTCAATGAGCAGTTCTTC
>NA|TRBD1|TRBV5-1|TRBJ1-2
CASSLDPGQGHGYTF
TGCGCCAGCAGCTTGGACCCCGGACAGGGGCATGGCTACACCTTC